The 28 T cell receptor beta chains below all came from one sample that was sequenced in a study of post-analysis software for immune sequencing data. Study-wide results and limits: In patients, about five TRBV segments were more frequent than in controls, with TRBV5-6, TRBV5-1 and TRBV20-1 among them.

These receptors lack a known antigen. Incorporated into the TCR beta cDNA libraries were unique molecular identifiers, which served to reduce PCR and sequencing biases. In TCRdb, the PCR reads were re-called with MiXCR into one record per CDR3 protein. This sample has about 150,000 distinct CDR3 sequences, with 25% to 35% found just once. The sample comprised blood. Receptors originate from a girl between 5 and 17 years old with multiple sclerosis.

This clonotype was seen ten or more times. The chain joins TRBV29-1 to TRBJ2-7, with TRBD1 matching 10 bases. V lost 3 bases, J lost 5 bases, and 1 base stayed unmatched. This CDR3 is 12 amino acids long. Germline values: CDR1 SQVTM, CDR2 ANQGSEA. For the CDR3, the DNA is TGCAGCGTTGAGACAGGGGGCCACGAGCAGTACTTC. Protein: CSVETGGHEQYF.

This clonotype was detected ten times or more. The chain links TRBV9 to TRBJ1-2; D is ambiguous. The CDR3 sequence is 11 residues long. Germline-derived CDR1 and CDR2 are SGDLS and YYNGEE. The V gene lost 3 bases and the J gene lost 1 base, with 1 base spanning the gap. CDR3 amino acids: CASSGNYGYTF. In nucleotides, the CDR3 is TGTGCCAGCAGCGGTAACTATGGCTACACCTTC. Supplemented by reference TRBV9 and TRBJ1-2, the full variable domain reads DSGVTQTPKHLITATGQRVTLRCSPRSGDLSVYWYQQSLDQGLQFLIQYYNGEERAKGNILERFSAQQFPDLHSELNLSSLELGDSALYFCASSGNYGYTFGSGTRLTVV.

Turning to this clonotype: At one end, the junction sequence differs from germline, possibly due to a read error. The chain joins TRBV2 to TRBJ2-5, with a possible D match to TRBD1 (5 bases). CDR1 is SNHLY, CDR2 FYNNEI, per germline. The CDR3 extends over 15 amino acids. CDR3 in amino acids: CASSEEGLLKDTQYF. The CDR3 bases are TGTGCCAGCAGTGAAGAGGGGCTATTAAAAGATACCCAGTACTTC.

Of note for this clonotype: A much larger clone differs from this one at a single base, so this may be a read error. The rearrangement uses TRBV7-3 and TRBJ2-3; D is unclear. CDR1 is SGHTA, CDR2 FQGTGA, per germline. The CDR3 totals 13 residues. This CDR3 reads CASKLRREDTRYF. The CDR3 DNA reads TGTGCCAGTAAACTTCGGCGCGAGGATACGCGGTATTTT.

To note about this clonotype: A read error is possible here, since a much larger clone lies one base away. Likely a read error: the CDR3 ends without its conserved phenylalanine or tryptophan. The DNA is omitted, as the CDR3 cannot be located on it reliably, and the CDR3 follows TCRdb's listing. This chain joins TRBV12-3 or TRBV12-4 and TRBJ2-7; the table's TRBD2 call for D was not verified on the DNA. From its first to its last residue, the CDR3 has 13 amino acids. The CDR3 is CASSAGTSGEKYC.

This sequence joins TRBV4-1 and TRBJ1-5, with 7 nucleotides matching TRBD1. This CDR3 spans 19 amino acids. Germline lookup yields CDR1 MGHRA and CDR2 YSYEKL. V shed 1 base, J shed 0 bases, and the junction held 12 bases outside the gene matches. Written as DNA, the CDR3 is TGCGCCAGCAGCCAAGTCACGACGGCAGGGGGTTTTAGCAATCAGCCCCAGCATTTT. Amino acid sequence: CASSQVTTAGGFSNQPQHF.

This clonotype appeared many times. This chain connects TRBV7-3 to TRBJ2-1; D tentatively reads TRBD1 or TRBD2 (5 bases each). Trimming pared 0 bases from V and 4 bases from J, leaving 13 bases between. The CDR3 length is 16 residues. Looked up from germline, CDR1 is SGHTA and CDR2 is FQGTGA. CDR3 region: CASSLTLTGPYNEQFF. As DNA, the CDR3 is TGTGCCAGCAGCTTAACGTTAACGGGGCCGTACAATGAGCAGTTCTTC.

This clonotype was seen at least ten times. The CDR3 loop reads CASTPDGETQYF. CDR3 nucleotide sequence: TGTGCCAGCACCCCCGACGGAGAGACCCAGTACTTC. The chain recombines TRBV5-5 with TRBJ2-5, with unresolved D. The V gene lost 6 bases and the J gene lost 4 bases, with 10 bases spanning the gap. The CDR3 runs 12 residues. Germline V lookup: CDR1 SGHKS, CDR2 YYEKEE (reference sequence).

This chain links TRBV7-6 with TRBJ2-1, with 9 nucleotides matching TRBD1. The J call may not be correct, given that the DNA end is closer to TRBJ2-7. This CDR3 region has 14 residues. The germline CDR1 and CDR2 sequences are SGHVS and FNYEAQ. In DNA, the CDR3 is TGTGCCAGCAGCTTCGGGACAGGGTCCGACGAGCAGTACTTC. Translation gives CASSFGTGSDEQYF.

The chain combines TRBV2 with TRBJ2-7; TRBD2 matches at 8 bases. Per the germline V gene, CDR1 is SNHLY and CDR2 is FYNNEI. With V trimmed by 11 bases and J by 2 bases, 8 bases remained unmatched. CDR3 length equals 13 residues. The chain's CDR3 is CAGLTSETYEQYF. The CDR3 coding sequence is TGTGCCGGACTGACTAGCGAAACCTACGAGCAGTACTTC.

The chain links TRBV20-1 to TRBJ2-1, with a tentative D call TRBD2 (5 bases). Gene TRBJ2-7 matches the end of the DNA better, so the J call may be wrong. This CDR3 is built from 17 residues. The germline V gene has CDR1 DFQATT and CDR2 SNEGSKA (reference sequence). DNA for the CDR3: TGCAGTGCTAGCTTTAGGCGGGCTTACAGCTCCTACAATGAGCAGTACTTC. Protein: CSASFRRAYSSYNEQYF.

The CDR3: CASSRSRTYPSYEQYF. DNA for the CDR3: TGTGCCAGCAGTCGATCCCGGACGTACCCCTCCTACGAGCAGTACTTC. This sequence joins TRBV28 and TRBJ2-7; D is unclear. V shed 5 bases and J shed 0 bases, with 17 bases lying between them. Germline loops: CDR1 MDHEN, CDR2 SYDVKM. The CDR3 loop spans 16 amino acids.

This clonotype was observed at least ten times. The chain is built from TRBV9 and TRBJ2-3; the match to TRBD2 covers 8 bases. The CDR3 totals 15 residues. With V trimmed by 5 bases and J by 0 bases, 5 bases remained unmatched. Germline CDR1 reads SGDLS; CDR2 reads YYNGEE. CDR3 residues: CASSFSGTSTDTQYF. The CDR3 coding sequence is TGTGCCAGCAGTTTTAGCGGGACTAGCACAGATACGCAGTATTTT.

This clonotype was observed a handful of times. The chain uses TRBV6-5 and TRBJ1-2, with 10 bases identical to TRBD1. The germline gives CDR1 MNHEY, CDR2 SVGAGI. The CDR3 has 14 amino acids. V shed 8 bases and J 2 bases; nucleotides not matched to a gene: 5. CDR3 in DNA: TGTGCCAGCGACAAGGGACAGGGGAACTATGGCTACACCTTC. Its protein product is CASDKGQGNYGYTF.

To note about this clonotype: A much larger clone differs from this one at a single base, so this may be a read error. J is TRBJ2-7 and V is TRBV15; 7 positions match TRBD2. The DNA matches TRBJ2-5 better at its end, which makes the J call doubtful. This CDR3 spans 15 amino acids. From germline, CDR1 is LNHNV and CDR2 YYDKDF (reference sequence). The CDR3 DNA reads TGTGCCACCAGCAATGCGGCGGGAGCGGCTGGGACCCAGTACTTC. It translates to CATSNAAGAAGTQYF.

In this sample, this clonotype turned up many times. This chain uses TRBV4-1 with TRBJ1-5; no reliable D call. The CDR3 length is 15 residues. V lost 0 bases and J lost 5, with 11 bases in between. Germline V gives CDR1 MGHRA, CDR2 YSYEKL. CDR3 nucleotide sequence: TGCGCCAGCAGCCAAGATTCGCAGGATCATCAGCCCCAGCATTTT. This codes for CASSQDSQDHQPQHF.

The J gene is TRBJ2-1, the V gene TRBV6-4; the match to TRBD2 covers 7 bases. V lost 2 bases to trimming and J lost 5 bases; unmatched junction nucleotides: 3. Germline V gene data show CDR1 as MRHNA and CDR2 as SNTAGT. This CDR3 is 14 amino acids long. The CDR3 loop reads CASSDAGDHNEQFF. The DNA of the CDR3 is TGTGCCAGCAGTGACGCGGGAGACCACAATGAGCAGTTCTTC.

This clonotype showed up many times. The chain joins TRBV11-2 to TRBJ2-3; no clear D gene. The V end lost 8 bases, the J end lost 4 bases, and 16 bases lay between the germline ends. The CDR3 extends over 14 amino acids. The germline V gene has CDR1 SGHAT and CDR2 FQNNGV. CDR3 sequence (DNA): TGTGCCAGCCGCCCCGTGGGAAGGGCAGATACGCAGTATTTT. Translated, it gives CASRPVGRADTQYF.

This clonotype was counted a few times. This chain connects TRBV6-5 to TRBJ1-3; 8 positions agree with TRBD1. Per germline, CDR1 MNHEY and CDR2 SVGAGI. Germline trimming cut 8 bases from V and 4 bases from J; bases unmatched to any gene: 7. The CDR3 is made up of 14 amino acids. The CDR3 bases are TGTGCCAGCTCGACAGGGGTCTTCGGAAACACCATATATTTT. Residues: CASSTGVFGNTIYF.

This chain joins TRBV20-1 and TRBJ2-5; unclear D gene. The CDR3 runs to 16 residues. CDR1 is DFQATT, CDR2 SNEGSKA, per germline (reference sequence). Trimming stripped 1 base from V and 5 bases from J, with 20 bases between. CDR3 nucleotides: TGCAGTGCTAGAGTTTCGCTTCCTAGGGTCGGGGAGACCCAGTACTTC. Protein: CSARVSLPRVGETQYF.

The table lists this clonotype with many counts. The genes are TRBV11-1 and TRBJ2-7, with a tentative D call TRBD2 (6 bases). V lost 0 bases to trimming and J lost 3 bases, with 15 bases between them. The germline CDR1 and CDR2 sequences are SGHAT and FQDESV (reference sequence). The CDR3 extends over 16 amino acids. The CDR3 protein is CASSLAGTVPHYEQYF. The CDR3 bases are TGTGCCAGCAGCTTAGCAGGGACTGTACCTCACTACGAGCAGTACTTC.

V usage is TRBV20-1 and J usage is TRBJ2-5, with D maybe TRBD2 (5 bases). CDR1 DFQATT and CDR2 SNEGSKA come from the germline V gene (reference sequence). The germline V and J ends were trimmed by 3 bases and 11 bases, with 22 bases remaining between them. The CDR3 is made up of 14 amino acids. CDR3 sequence: CSASSSLGPNEQYF. CDR3 bases: TGCAGTGCTAGTTCGTCACTAGGTCCGAATGAGCAGTACTTC.

This clonotype was picked up a small number of times. This chain uses TRBV5-5 with TRBJ1-1; 8 bases align to TRBD1. The CDR3 extends over 13 amino acids. Germline V gene data show CDR1 as SGHKS and CDR2 as YYEKEE (reference sequence). J gave up 10 bases and V 1 base, and 6 bases lay outside the gene matches. This CDR3 is CASSLRDRGGAFF. The CDR3 bases are TGTGCCAGCAGCTTGAGAGACAGGGGTGGAGCTTTCTTT.

This clonotype was seen a few times. This chain connects TRBV5-1 to TRBJ1-1; tentatively, D is TRBD1 (5 bases). The V gene's germline CDR1 is SGHRS and CDR2 YFSETQ. The CDR3 sequence is 16 residues long. Trimming removed 1 base at V and 0 bases at J, with 13 bases between. The CDR3 nucleotides are TGCGCCAGCAGCTTGTTCACAGGTGATTTGAACACTGAAGCTTTCTTT. Translated, it gives CASSLFTGDLNTEAFF.

The table lists this clonotype with a few counts. Relative to the germline gene, one junction end is altered; a read error may explain this. The rearrangement uses TRBV6-1 and TRBJ2-7; D might be TRBD2 (5 bases). This CDR3 spans 15 amino acids. Germline CDR1 MNHNS, CDR2 SASEGT. CDR3 coding DNA: TGTGCCTGCAGTGAGATAAAGGGAGCACACTACGAGCAGTACTTC. Protein: CACSEIKGAHYEQYF.

This clonotype was seen only once. CDR3 in amino acids: CASKRHDEQYF. The CDR3, as DNA: TGTGCCAGCAAGAGGCACGACGAGCAGTACTTC. The rearrangement uses TRBV12-3 or TRBV12-4 and TRBJ2-7; no clear D. Trimming shortened V by 7 bases and J by 5 bases, and 9 bases separated the two germline ends. CDR3 length: 11 residues.

The chain recombines TRBV5-1 with TRBJ2-7; D may match TRBD1 or TRBD2 (5 bases each). Trimming cost V 4 bases and J 2 bases, with 10 bases left between them. The germline V gene has CDR1 SGHRS and CDR2 YFSETQ. This CDR3 comprises 13 residues. The CDR3 DNA reads as TGCGCCAGCAGCGAGGGACGGGCCTACGAGCAGTACTTC. It translates to CASSEGRAYEQYF.

The chain recombines TRBV7-2 with TRBJ2-3; D is perhaps TRBD2 (6 bases). The CDR3 contains 13 residues. Germline CDR1 is SGHTA and CDR2 is FQGNSA. Trimming took 1 base from V and 6 from J, leaving 8 bases between them. CDR3 in amino acids: CASSLGRGDTQYF. The CDR3 DNA reads as TGTGCCAGCAGCTTAGGCCGGGGGGATACGCAGTATTTT. The whole variable domain, remainder taken from reference TRBV7-2 and TRBJ2-3, is GAGVSQSPSNKVTEKGKDVELRCDPISGHTALYWYRQSLGQGLEFLIYFQGNSAPDKSGLPSDRFSAERTGGSVSTLTIQRTQQEDSAVYLCASSLGRGDTQYFGPGTRLTVL.